A selection of T cell receptor beta chains follows, all from one sample in a study of cytomegalovirus exposure and HLA in healthy donors. TCRdb's table, derived via immunoSEQ multiplex PCR, lists solely in-frame clones and lacks some. The repertoire holds about 160,000 clones, with more than 75% as singletons. Sequencing was carried out using PBMCs. The source is a girl aged 2-10 years in good health and CMV-seropositive. The CDR3 runs from the conserved cysteine through the conserved F or W. Fields, in order: clone size, V gene, J gene, D gene, CDR3 DNA, CDR3 protein. A D gene is named only where the DNA matches it firmly. For some rows the clone size is stated as once, few or many, or as a class when expanded; others skip it.

NA,TRBV5-1,TRBJ1-1,NA,TGCGCCAGCAGATTACCAGGGGAGGGAAAGGCTGAAGCTTTCTTT,CASRLPGEGKAEAFF
NA,TRBV9,TRBJ2-3,TRBD2,TGTGCCAGCAGGGTTGGAGCGGGATATGACACAGATACGCAGTATTTT,CASRVGAGYDTDTQYF
NA,TRBV6-4,TRBJ2-7,NA,TGTGCCAGCAGTGGGAGAGGCTTCTACGAGCAGTACTTC,CASSGRGFYEQYF
NA,TRBV13,TRBJ2-1,TRBD2,TGTGCCAGCAGCCAAAGACTAGCGGGGCCACGGAATGAGCAGTTCTTC,CASSQRLAGPRNEQFF
NA,TRBV30,TRBJ1-5,NA,TGTGCCTGGGGCAAGAATAGCAATCAGCCCCAGCATTTT,CAWGKNSNQPQHF
NA,TRBV6-1,TRBJ2-3,NA,TGTGCCAGCAGGCCAGTGCATGTTAATACAGATACGCAGTATTTT,CASRPVHVNTDTQYF
NA,TRBV19,TRBJ1-2,NA,TGTGCCAGCGCCCGGACAGCCACGGATGGCTACACCTTC,CASARTATDGYTF
once,TRBV5-1,TRBJ2-1,TRBD2,TGCGCCAGCAGCCTGCCCCTAGCGGGAGAGGAGCAGTTCTTC,CASSLPLAGEEQFF
NA,TRBV14,TRBJ2-1,TRBD2,TGTGCCAGCAGCCAAGGGACTAGCGCGGGGAATGAGCAGTTCTTC,CASSQGTSAGNEQFF
NA,TRBV20-1,TRBJ2-5,NA,TGCAGTGCTAACAGCCAAGAGACCCAGTACTTC,CSANSQETQYF
few,TRBV28,TRBJ1-6,NA,TGTGCCACCCAGGGAATTTCACCCCTCCACTTT,CATQGISPLHF
NA,TRBV15,TRBJ2-7,NA,TGTGCCACCAGCGTTTCGGGTTCCCCCTTCTACGAGCAGTACTTC,CATSVSGSPFYEQYF
NA,TRBV2,TRBJ2-3,TRBD2,TGTGCCAGCAGTGGGACCCTAGCGGGAGGAGCAGATACGCAGTATTTT,CASSGTLAGGADTQYF
NA,TRBV27,TRBJ1-1,NA,TGTGCCAGCAAATGGGGAGGAGGGAACACTGAAGCTTTCTTT,CASKWGGGNTEAFF
NA,TRBV28,TRBJ2-7,TRBD2,TGTGCCAGCGACGGGGGGGGTAACTCCTACGAGCAGTACTTC,CASDGGGNSYEQYF
NA,TRBV19,TRBJ2-6,NA,TGTGCCAGTAGTAGCGGGAAATTATCTGGGGCCAACGTCCTGACTTTC,CASSSGKLSGANVLTF
NA,TRBV14,TRBJ2-3,TRBD2,TGTGCCAGCAGCACTCCGTGGGGGGAGGGGAGATACACAGATACGCAGTATTTT,CASSTPWGEGRYTDTQYF
NA,TRBV29-1,TRBJ1-4,NA,TGCAGCGTTGAAGATCACCGGAGAAAACTGTTTTTT,CSVEDHRRKLFF
NA,TRBV5-1,TRBJ2-7,TRBD1,TGCGCCAGCAGCCAGCCGGGACAGGGAACCTACGAGCAGTACTTC,CASSQPGQGTYEQYF
NA,TRBV28,TRBJ1-1,TRBD1,TGTGCTCACACGAGGACAGGGGGCCACACTGAAGCTTTCTTT,CAHTRTGGHTEAFF
NA,TRBV30,TRBJ2-7,TRBD2,TGTGCCTGGAGCGGGACTAGCGGCAACGAGCAGTACTTC,CAWSGTSGNEQYF
NA,TRBV28,TRBJ1-5,NA,TGTGCCAGCAAAACCGGGGATGGCAATCAGCCCCAGCATTTT,CASKTGDGNQPQHF
NA,TRBV5-1,TRBJ2-5,NA,TGCGCCAGCAGCTTGAGCCGTAATCAAGAGACCCAGTACTTC,CASSLSRNQETQYF
NA,TRBV5-4,TRBJ2-3,NA,TGTGCCAGCAGCCCGTCGGGGGATACGCAGTATTTT,CASSPSGDTQYF